These 14 T cell receptor beta chains were sequenced from one sample in a study of blood T cells in healthy people across ages. Using a J-beta primer mix together with a sample-barcoded 5' primer, a second PCR was run for 7 to 11 cycles. TCRdb passed the 5' RACE reads through MiXCR, listing each CDR3 protein once. The data hold some 1.4 million distinct CDR3 sequences, with approximately 38% observed a single time. The sequenced sample consisted of blood. These receptors were taken from a woman aged 18-29 years in good health.

This clonotype was seen repeatedly, ten times or more. The rearrangement links TRBV7-2 to TRBJ2-5; 9 bases line up with TRBD1. The CDR3 loop spans 14 amino acids. CDR1 is SGHTA, CDR2 FQGNSA, per germline. The V segment lost 7 bases and the J segment 2 bases; nucleotides outside the gene matches: 5. The DNA for the CDR3 is TGTGCCAGCAACCGGGACAGGGCACAAGAGACCCAGTACTTC. It is translated as CASNRDRAQETQYF.

The V call is TRBV20-1, the J call TRBJ2-3; D may be TRBD1 (5 bases). Germline V gives CDR1 DFQATT, CDR2 SNEGSKA (reference sequence). CDR3 length: 13 amino acids. Trimming pared 1 base from V and 3 bases from J, leaving 8 bases between. CDR3 loop: CSARAKGTDTQYF. The CDR3 DNA is TGCAGTGCTAGAGCGAAGGGGACAGATACGCAGTATTTT.

This chain joins TRBV4-1 and TRBJ2-3; 7 nucleotides match TRBD1. The CDR3 runs 16 residues. The V gene's germline CDR1 is MGHRA and CDR2 YSYEKL. V was pared by 4 bases and J by 6 bases, with 13 bases of the junction left unmatched. The CDR3 DNA is TGCGCCAGCAGCCCTCTCGTTGAGGGGGCAGGGGATACGCAGTATTTT. Translation: CASSPLVEGAGDTQYF.

This clonotype was seen more than once but under ten times. This chain uses TRBV27 with TRBJ1-1; 9 bases map to TRBD1. V shed 4 bases, J shed 0 bases, and the junction held 12 bases outside the gene matches. This CDR3 is 18 amino acids long. CDR1 and CDR2 from the germline V gene are MNHEY and SMNVEV (reference sequence). CDR3 DNA: TGTGCCAGCAGTTCGAACAGGGGGCTAGTGGATATGAACACTGAAGCTTTCTTT. This encodes CASSSNRGLVDMNTEAFF.

This clonotype was seen a handful of times. The gene calls are TRBV10-2 and TRBJ2-7, with D uncertain. The CDR3 consists of 9 residues. Germline values: CDR1 WSHSY, CDR2 SAAADI. As DNA, the CDR3 is TGCCCCCGAGTCGACGAGCAGTACTTC. Its translation is CPRVDEQYF.

This clonotype was seen more than once but under ten times. The CDR3 spells CATGGRVNYGYTF. The CDR3 DNA reads as TGTGCCACGGGGGGCAGAGTCAACTATGGCTACACCTTC. This chain joins TRBV6-1 and TRBJ1-2; tentative D call: TRBD1 (6 bases). The CDR3 spans 13 residues. Deletions cut 10 bases from V and 2 bases from J, with 14 bases between. Germline CDR1 MNHNS, CDR2 SASEGT.

The genes are TRBV5-5 and TRBJ2-7; D assignment may be TRBD1 or TRBD2 (5 bases each). V lost 4 bases, J lost 4 bases, and 15 bases lay in between. The germline CDR1 and CDR2 sequences are SGHKS and YYEKEE (reference sequence). The CDR3 has 14 amino acids. For the CDR3, the DNA is TGTGCCAGCAGCCTCCGAGAGGGGCTATACGAGCAGTACTTC. This codes for CASSLREGLYEQYF.

This clonotype was counted only a few times. The V and J genes are TRBV27 and TRBJ2-1, with TRBD2 identical over 12 bases. Germline trimming cut 6 bases from V and 5 bases from J; bases unmatched to any gene: 8. Germline V gives CDR1 MNHEY, CDR2 SMNVEV (reference sequence). The CDR3 has 16 residues. In DNA, the CDR3 is TGTGCCAGCAGCCAGACCCTAGCGGGGGGGGACAATGAGCAGTTCTTC. It translates to CASSQTLAGGDNEQFF.

The J gene is TRBJ2-2, the V gene TRBV5-5, with 8 nucleotides matching TRBD1. The CDR3 sequence is 15 residues long. From germline, CDR1 is SGHKS and CDR2 YYEKEE (reference sequence). J gave up 1 base and V 5 bases, and 4 bases lay outside the gene matches. Here the CDR3 DNA reads TGTGCCAGCAGTTATGGGACAGGGAACACCGGGGAGCTGTTTTTT. Amino acids: CASSYGTGNTGELFF. The complete variable domain, with remaining parts taken from reference TRBV5-5 and TRBJ2-2, reads DAGVTQSPTHLIKTRGQQVTLRCSPISGHKSVSWYQQVLGQGPQFIFQYYEKEERGRGNFPDRFSARQFPNYSSELNVNALLLGDSALYLCASSYGTGNTGELFFGEGSRLTVL.

J is TRBJ2-7 and V is TRBV4-2, with D possibly called TRBD1 or TRBD2 (7 bases each). CDR1 and CDR2 from the germline V gene are LGHNA and YNFKEQ. Trimming cost V 3 bases and J 1 base, with 16 bases left between them. This CDR3 region has 16 residues. CDR3 sequence: CASSHLIQGGSYEQYF. CDR3 in DNA: TGTGCCAGCAGCCACTTAATTCAGGGGGGGTCCTACGAGCAGTACTTC.

This clonotype occurred a few times. The J gene is TRBJ2-1, the V gene TRBV27, with 7 positions matching TRBD1. Trimming cost V 3 bases and J 4 bases; bases outside gene matches: 9. The CDR3 has 16 amino acids. Per the germline V gene, CDR1 is MNHEY and CDR2 is SMNVEV (reference sequence). CDR3 amino acids: CASSLVRTGFYNEQFF. The CDR3 region has the DNA TGTGCCAGCAGTTTGGTACGGACAGGTTTTTACAATGAGCAGTTCTTC.

This clonotype turned up a few times. Here the CDR3 DNA reads TGTGCCAGCAGCTTCGGGACAGTTGTGCAGTACTTC. This sequence encodes CASSFGTVVQYF. The genes are TRBV5-6 and TRBJ2-7, with 7 bases matching TRBD1. The germline gives CDR1 SGHDT, CDR2 YYEEEE. The CDR3 runs to 12 residues. V lost 2 bases, J lost 9 bases, and 5 bases stayed unmatched.

The chain combines TRBV20-1 with TRBJ2-3, with no clear D. The CDR3 runs to 14 residues. Trimming left V 2 bases short and J 3 bases short, with 12 bases between. The germline V gene encodes CDR1 DFQATT and CDR2 SNEGSKA (reference sequence). The CDR3 loop is CSARSGGTTDTQYF. CDR3 coding DNA: TGCAGTGCTAGATCGGGTGGTACGACAGATACGCAGTATTTT.

The chain is built from TRBV10-3 and TRBJ1-6, with 9 bases matching TRBD1. The CDR3 runs to 15 residues. Germline-derived CDR1 and CDR2 are ENHRY and SYGVKD. Trimming took 2 bases from V and 9 from J; bases not matched to a gene: 5. The DNA for the CDR3 is TGTGCCATCAGTGAGGACAGGGGGTATGGTTCACCCCTCCACTTT. Amino acids: CAISEDRGYGSPLHF.